This is a list of T cell receptor beta chains from one sample in a study of radiation and T cells in renal cell carcinoma. Sequencing used immunoSEQ multiplex PCR; TCRdb keeps in-frame clones, though not all of them. The sample includes 130,000 to 150,000 clones, 86% seen only once; the top ten take about 17%. Here the sequenced sample was blood, taken from a patient whose treatment included radiotherapy and nephrectomy. All receptors derive from a woman between 45 and 60 years old with renal cell carcinoma. Each CDR3 is given with its conserved first and last residue. The order of the fields is D gene, J gene, V gene, CDR3 protein. D genes are given only for firm matches.

NA | TRBJ1-1 | TRBV7-9 | CASSLDMNTEAFF
NA | TRBJ2-1 | TRBV7-9 | CASSLGGGEQFF
NA | TRBJ2-3 | TRBV19 | CASSSTDNGDLTDTQYF
TRBD2 | TRBJ2-7 | TRBV28 | CASSLGGSGGSYEQYF
NA | TRBJ1-3 | TRBV13 | CASSPRTASGNTIYF
TRBD1 | TRBJ2-7 | TRBV4-1 | CASSQDPGGQGRFYEQYF
NA | TRBJ1-1 | TRBV7-9 | CASSLLRGAAPAEAFF
TRBD1 | TRBJ1-2 | TRBV19 | CASRLNGQGRNYGYTF
TRBD1 | TRBJ2-3 | TRBV7-8 | CASSLAWATGGGEDTQYF
TRBD2 | TRBJ2-5 | TRBV2 | CASSLGLAGTQYF
TRBD1 | TRBJ1-2 | TRBV18 | CASSPSSGQGQSGYTF
NA | TRBJ2-1 | TRBV7-7 | CASSLTGGKDEQFF
TRBD1 | TRBJ2-7 | TRBV28 | CASSGQGARQFYEQYF
TRBD2 | TRBJ2-7 | TRBV2 | CASSGTSLSYEQYF
NA | TRBJ2-7 | TRBV19 | CASSIKDSSYEQYF
NA | TRBJ1-1 | TRBV29-1 | CSVTSWGEAFF
TRBD2 | TRBJ2-1 | TRBV10-3 | CAISESKLAGYNEQFF
NA | TRBJ1-4 | TRBV28 | CASSSRGGTNEKLFF
NA | TRBJ2-2 | TRBV19 | CASSMQDRNAGELFF
NA | TRBJ1-2 | TRBV6-1 | CASTVGGGGYTF
NA | TRBJ1-1 | TRBV5-1 | CASSAWTDPNTEAFF
TRBD1 | TRBJ2-1 | TRBV19 | CASSRRDRPNYNEQFF
NA | TRBJ1-3 | TRBV28 | CASSLGVRSGNTIYF
NA | TRBJ2-3 | TRBV20-1 | CSAGERATQYF
TRBD1 | TRBJ2-5 | TRBV18 | CASSPSGTGMRETQYF
TRBD1 | TRBJ1-4 | TRBV5-6 | CASSPRDRDDEKLFF
TRBD1 | TRBJ2-3 | TRBV5-6 | CASSWGGQGTDTQYF
NA | TRBJ1-1 | TRBV28 | CAVIGSNTEAFF
TRBD1 | TRBJ1-1 | TRBV9 | CASSVTDRGITEAFF
NA | TRBJ2-7 | TRBV21-1 | CASRGPPPWASSYEQYF
TRBD1 | TRBJ2-7 | TRBV4-3 | CASSQATGAYEQYF
NA | TRBJ2-7 | TRBV27 | CASSLSQGEQYF
TRBD1 | TRBJ2-7 | TRBV5-1 | CASSWSGTASEQYF
NA | TRBJ2-2 | TRBV2 | CASSELSLSGELFF
TRBD1 | TRBJ1-2 | TRBV29-1 | CSVGDRLGGYTF
TRBD1 | TRBJ1-2 | TRBV27 | CASSLMSSRGNRGYTF
NA | TRBJ2-5 | TRBV7-2 | CASSLGGWQTQYF
TRBD1 | TRBJ1-4 | TRBV11-2 | CASSHQTGENEKLFF
NA | TRBJ1-2 | TRBV9 | CASSASVGGYTF
NA | TRBJ2-5 | TRBV4-1 | CASSPTGVQETQYF